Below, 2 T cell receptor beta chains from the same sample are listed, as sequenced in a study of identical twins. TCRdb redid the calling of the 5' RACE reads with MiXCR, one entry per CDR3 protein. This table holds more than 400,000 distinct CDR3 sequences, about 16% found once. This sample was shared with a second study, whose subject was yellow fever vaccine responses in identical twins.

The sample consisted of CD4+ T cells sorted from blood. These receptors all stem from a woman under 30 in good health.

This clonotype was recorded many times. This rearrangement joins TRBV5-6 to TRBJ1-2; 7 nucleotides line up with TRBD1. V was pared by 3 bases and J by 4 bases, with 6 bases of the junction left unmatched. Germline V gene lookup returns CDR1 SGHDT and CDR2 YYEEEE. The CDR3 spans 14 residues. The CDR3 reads CASSSPGQPYGYTF. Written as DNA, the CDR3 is TGTGCCAGCAGCTCACCGGGACAGCCCTATGGCTACACCTTC.

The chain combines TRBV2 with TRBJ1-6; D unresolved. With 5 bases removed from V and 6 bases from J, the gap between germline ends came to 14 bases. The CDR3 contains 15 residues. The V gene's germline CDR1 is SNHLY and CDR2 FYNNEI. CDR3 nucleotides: TGTGCCAGCAGTAACACGGCATCCGGTAATTCACCCCTCCACTTT. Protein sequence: CASSNTASGNSPLHF.